The 13 T cell receptor beta chains presented below share a single source sample, sequenced in a study of blood T cell repertoires in COVID-19. The protocol was immunoSEQ multiplex PCR, while the TCRdb copy is restricted to in-frame clones and leaves out a portion. In the table there are some 87,000 clones, around nine tenths of which are singletons. The specimen sequenced was peripheral blood. These TCRs come from a human donor with COVID-19, enrolled during active disease. The donor label of this sample is uncertain.

This clone appeared a single time. The rearrangement uses TRBV5-4 and TRBJ2-1; 12 bases line up with TRBD2. CDR1 and CDR2 (germline): SGHNT, YYREEE (reference sequence). This CDR3 region has 17 residues. Trimming at V came to 4 bases and at J to 1 base, leaving 6 bases not matched to a gene. DNA of the CDR3: TGTGCCAGCAGCCAAACTAGCGGGGGGTTATCCTACAATGAGCAGTTCTTC. It encodes CASSQTSGGLSYNEQFF.

The gene calls are TRBV3-1 (or the pseudogene TRBV3-2) and TRBJ1-2; a possible D gene is TRBD1 (5 bases). The CDR3 runs to 15 residues. V was cut by 4 bases and J by 7 bases, with 19 bases left in between. Germline CDR1 and CDR2: LGHDT and YNNKEL (reference sequence). The CDR3 loop is CASSPSPGGEGGYTF. For the CDR3, the DNA is TGTGCCAGCAGCCCCTCCCCGGGAGGGGAGGGTGGCTACACCTTC.

The chain has TRBV6-5 and TRBJ1-6; D call uncertain. Between the trimmed V and J ends, which lost 6 bases and 9 bases, there was a span of 12 bases. Germline CDR1 MNHEY, CDR2 SVGAGI. This CDR3 comprises 13 residues. The CDR3, as DNA: TGTGCCAGCAGACCCGGGGTTCGTTCACCCCTCCACTTT. Protein: CASRPGVRSPLHF.

Worth noting for this clone: Compared with germline, one end of the junction differs, possibly owing to a read error. Other DNA sequences within the sample encode an identical CDR3. The J gene is TRBJ1-2, the V gene TRBV2; 7 bases line up with TRBD1. CDR3 size: 15 residues. From germline, CDR1 is SNHLY and CDR2 FYNNEI. For the CDR3, the DNA is TGTGCCAGCAGGGCCACCGGGACAGCTAATTATGGCTACACCTTC. Protein product: CASRATGTANYGYTF.

The chain employs TRBV7-6 and TRBJ2-5; D is unclear. Germline assignment: CDR1 SGHVS and CDR2 FNYEAQ. The CDR3 has 13 amino acids. V gave up 2 bases and J gave up 3 bases, with 7 bases separating them. Written as DNA, the CDR3 is TGTGCCAGCAGCTTACAGAAAGAAGAGACCCAGTACTTC. Protein sequence: CASSLQKEETQYF.

The V and J genes are TRBV11-2 and TRBJ2-3; D may be TRBD1 (5 bases). CDR3 length: 15 residues. The V and J ends lost 10 bases and 1 base respectively, with 18 bases between them. Germline CDR1 and CDR2: SGHAT and FQNNGV. In nucleotides, the CDR3 is TGTGCCACGACGATAGGGGTTGGGGGCACAGATACGCAGTATTTT. Its translation: CATTIGVGGTDTQYF.

V is TRBV3-1 (or the pseudogene TRBV3-2) and J is TRBJ1-5, with TRBD1 matching 9 bases. Germline trimming cut 8 bases from V and 6 bases from J; bases unmatched to any gene: 8. CDR1 is LGHDT, CDR2 YNNKEL, per germline (reference sequence). This CDR3 contains 14 residues. CDR3 sequence: CASGQQGAFQPQHF. DNA for the CDR3: TGTGCCAGCGGTCAACAGGGGGCTTTTCAGCCCCAGCATTTT.

This clone occurred a few times. This sequence joins TRBV2 and TRBJ1-2; D remains unclear. The CDR3 has 14 residues. V dropped 3 bases and J dropped 4 bases, with 12 bases sitting between them. Germline CDR1 reads SNHLY; CDR2 reads FYNNEI. The CDR3 region is CASSEVGKSYGYTF. DNA of the CDR3: TGTGCCAGCAGTGAGGTTGGCAAGTCCTATGGCTACACCTTC.

The chain combines TRBV4-1 with TRBJ2-3, with a weak D call TRBD1 (6 bases). This CDR3 contains 17 residues. Looked up from germline, CDR1 is MGHRA and CDR2 is YSYEKL. The V and J ends lost 4 bases and 0 bases respectively, with 17 bases between them. CDR3 in amino acids: CASSPRTAPTSTDTQYF. The CDR3, as DNA: TGCGCCAGCAGCCCCCGGACAGCCCCCACTAGCACAGATACGCAGTATTTT.

CDR3 nucleotides: TGTGCCAGCAGCCATGGTACAGTTGATCAGCCCCAGCATTTT. Amino acid sequence: CASSHGTVDQPQHF. This rearrangement joins TRBV3-1 (or the pseudogene TRBV3-2) to TRBJ1-5; no firm D call. Germline values: CDR1 LGHDT, CDR2 YNNKEL (reference sequence). CDR3 length: 14 residues. Trimming took off 3 bases at V and 5 bases at J, with 11 bases between the two ends.

This chain links TRBV6-5 with TRBJ1-1, with a weak D call TRBD1 (5 bases). The CDR3 sequence is 15 residues long. Germline V gene sequence: CDR1 MNHEY, CDR2 SVGAGI. The V end lost 4 bases, the J end lost 0 bases, and 12 bases lay between the germline ends. CDR3 bases: TGTGCCAGCAGTTCGACAGTTGTCATGAACACTGAAGCTTTCTTT. Encoded protein: CASSSTVVMNTEAFF.

The rearrangement links TRBV4-2 to TRBJ2-7; TRBD1 is a possible D gene (6 bases). Germline loops: CDR1 LGHNA, CDR2 YNFKEQ. Trimming cost V 4 bases and J 2 bases, with 15 bases left between them. The CDR3 consists of 15 residues. CDR3 loop: CASSPLTPGAYEQYF. CDR3 nucleotide sequence: TGTGCCAGCAGCCCCCTTACCCCAGGGGCCTACGAGCAGTACTTC.

This clone appeared a single time. This chain uses TRBV7-8 with TRBJ2-7, with TRBD1 matching 9 bases. The CDR3 sequence is 15 residues long. Germline trimming cut 3 bases from V and 4 bases from J; bases unmatched to any gene: 7. The germline gives CDR1 SGHVS, CDR2 FQNEAQ. The chain's CDR3 is CASSLWTGVPYEQYF. The CDR3 region has the DNA TGTGCCAGCAGCTTGTGGACAGGGGTCCCATACGAGCAGTACTTC.